The text below deals with one T cell receptor beta chain. Original methodology: Reference gene primer amplification in the assay estimated nucleated cell counts. Produced via immunoSEQ multiplex PCR; TCRdb's table is partial and in-frame only. The D gene and trimming were derived from the DNA, and the V and J assignments and clone size from that table. The sample records under 170,000 clones, about nine tenths being singletons. This record comes from a study of blood T cell repertoires in COVID-19. The wider study: Samples of COVID-19 (acute and convalescent) were obtained from the United States, Italy and Spain. Sources were T cells, B-cell-depleted T cells, or PBMCs; the material itself was cDNA or gDNA.

Sequenced: peripheral blood. The clonotype comes from a woman aged 55-69 years with active or convalescent COVID-19.

The CDR3 reads CASSEWGAPEKLFF. CDR3 nucleotide sequence: TGTGCCAGCAGTGAGTGGGGCGCCCCTGAAAAACTGTTTTTT. The rearrangement uses TRBV2 and TRBJ1-4; weak D call: TRBD1 (5 bases). The germline CDR1 and CDR2 sequences are SNHLY and FYNNEI. V lost 3 bases to trimming and J lost 7 bases, with 12 bases between them. The CDR3 is made up of 14 amino acids.